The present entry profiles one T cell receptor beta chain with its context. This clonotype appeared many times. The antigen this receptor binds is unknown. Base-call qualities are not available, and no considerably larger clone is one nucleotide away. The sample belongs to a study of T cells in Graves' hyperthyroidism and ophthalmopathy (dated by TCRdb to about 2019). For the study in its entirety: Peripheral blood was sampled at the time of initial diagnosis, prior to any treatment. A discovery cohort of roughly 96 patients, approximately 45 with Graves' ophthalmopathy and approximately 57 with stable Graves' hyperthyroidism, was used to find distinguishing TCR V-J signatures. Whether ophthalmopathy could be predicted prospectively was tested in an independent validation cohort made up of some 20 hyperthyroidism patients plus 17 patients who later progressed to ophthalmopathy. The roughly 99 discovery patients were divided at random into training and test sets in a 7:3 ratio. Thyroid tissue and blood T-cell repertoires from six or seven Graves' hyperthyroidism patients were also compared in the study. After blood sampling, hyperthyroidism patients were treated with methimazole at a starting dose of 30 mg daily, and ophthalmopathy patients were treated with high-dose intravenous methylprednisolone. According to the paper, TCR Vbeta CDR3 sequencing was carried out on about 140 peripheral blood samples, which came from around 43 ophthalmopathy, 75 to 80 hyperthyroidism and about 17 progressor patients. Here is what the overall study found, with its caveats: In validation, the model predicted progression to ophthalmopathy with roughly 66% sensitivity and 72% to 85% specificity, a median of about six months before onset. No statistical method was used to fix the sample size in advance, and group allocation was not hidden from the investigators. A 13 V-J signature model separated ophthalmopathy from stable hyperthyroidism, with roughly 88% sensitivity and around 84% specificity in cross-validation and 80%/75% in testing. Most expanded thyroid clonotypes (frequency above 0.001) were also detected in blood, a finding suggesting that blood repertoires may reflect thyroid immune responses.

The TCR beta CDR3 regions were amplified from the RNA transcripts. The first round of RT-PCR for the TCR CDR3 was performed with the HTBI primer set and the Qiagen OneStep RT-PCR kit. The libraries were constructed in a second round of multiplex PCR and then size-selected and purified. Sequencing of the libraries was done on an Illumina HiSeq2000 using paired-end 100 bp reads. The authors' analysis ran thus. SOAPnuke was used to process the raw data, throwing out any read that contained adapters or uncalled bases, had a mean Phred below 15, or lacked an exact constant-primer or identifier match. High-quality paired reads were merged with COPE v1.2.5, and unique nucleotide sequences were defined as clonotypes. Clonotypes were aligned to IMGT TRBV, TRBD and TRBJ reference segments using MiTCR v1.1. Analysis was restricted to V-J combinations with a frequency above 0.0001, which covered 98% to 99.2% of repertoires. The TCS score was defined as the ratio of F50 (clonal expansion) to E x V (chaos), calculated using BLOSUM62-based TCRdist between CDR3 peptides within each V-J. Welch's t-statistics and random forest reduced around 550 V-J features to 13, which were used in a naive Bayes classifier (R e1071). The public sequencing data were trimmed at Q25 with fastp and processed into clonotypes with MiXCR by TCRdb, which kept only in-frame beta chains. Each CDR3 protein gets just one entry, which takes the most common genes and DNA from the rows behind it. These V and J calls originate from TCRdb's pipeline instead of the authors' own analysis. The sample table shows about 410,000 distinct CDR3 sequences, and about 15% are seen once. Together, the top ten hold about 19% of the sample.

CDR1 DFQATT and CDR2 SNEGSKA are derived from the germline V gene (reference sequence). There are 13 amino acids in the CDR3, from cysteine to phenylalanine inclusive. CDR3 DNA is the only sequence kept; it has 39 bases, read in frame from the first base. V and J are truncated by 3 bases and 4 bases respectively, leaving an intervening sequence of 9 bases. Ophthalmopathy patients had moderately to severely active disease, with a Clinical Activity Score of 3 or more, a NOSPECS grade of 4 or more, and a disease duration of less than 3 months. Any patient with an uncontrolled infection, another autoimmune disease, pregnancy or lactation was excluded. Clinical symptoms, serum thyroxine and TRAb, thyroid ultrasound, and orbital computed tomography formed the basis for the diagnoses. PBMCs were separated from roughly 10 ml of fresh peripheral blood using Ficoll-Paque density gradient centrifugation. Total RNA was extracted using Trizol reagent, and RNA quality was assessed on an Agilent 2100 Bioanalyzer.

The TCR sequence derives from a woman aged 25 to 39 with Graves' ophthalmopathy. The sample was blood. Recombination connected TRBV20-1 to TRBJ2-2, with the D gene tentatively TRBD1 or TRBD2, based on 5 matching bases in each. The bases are TGCAGTGCTAGGGGGGAGAGCACCGGGGAGCTGTTTTTT. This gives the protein CSARGESTGELFF.